Shown below are 22 T cell receptor beta chains from a single sample sequenced in a study of shared clonotypes between healthy human individuals. The naive CD8 fraction comprised CD45RO-negative cells positively selected for CCR7 and excluded terminally differentiated effector memory CD45RA+ cells. Some clones are missing from TCRdb's copy, which holds only in-frame ones; the method was immunoSEQ multiplex PCR. This table has around 2.1 million clones, 93% appearing once. The sequencing sample was made of naive CD8+ T cells from PBMCs. The source of these receptors is a man aged 18 to 35 in good health. Some clones in this sample may be carry-over from other donors' samples.

J is TRBJ2-5 and V is TRBV5-8; the match to TRBD2 covers 10 bases. CDR1 and CDR2 (germline): SGHTS, YDEGEE. The CDR3 loop spans 16 amino acids. Germline trimming cut 2 bases from V and 1 base from J; bases unmatched to any gene: 5. CDR3 loop: CASSFGLADFQETQYF. As DNA, the CDR3 is TGTGCCAGCAGCTTTGGACTAGCGGACTTCCAAGAGACCCAGTACTTC. The complete variable domain, with remaining parts taken from reference TRBV5-8 and TRBJ2-5, reads EAGVTQSPTHLIKTRGQQATLRCSPISGHTSVYWYQQALGLGLQFLLWYDEGEERNRGNFPPRFSGRQFPNYSSELNVNALELEDSALYLCASSFGLADFQETQYFGPGTRLLVL.

The rearrangement joins TRBV18 to TRBJ2-1; 7 positions agree with TRBD2. The V gene end was trimmed by 3 bases and the J gene end by 8 bases; junction bases not matched to a gene: 7. The germline V gene encodes CDR1 KGHSH and CDR2 LQKENI. The length of the CDR3 is 14 residues. CDR3 DNA: TGTGCCAGCTCACCCAACCCTAGCGGAGATGAGCAGTTCTTC. Amino acids: CASSPNPSGDEQFF.

This clone has just one count. The chain uses TRBV28 and TRBJ1-1; D not resolved. V was pared by 5 bases and J by 0 bases, with 10 bases between. The V gene's germline CDR1 is MDHEN and CDR2 SYDVKM. This CDR3 is 14 amino acids long. In DNA form, the CDR3 reads TGTGCCAGCAGTCCCGAGGCGGTGAACACTGAAGCTTTCTTT. Encoded protein: CASSPEAVNTEAFF.

The rearrangement joins TRBV30 to TRBJ2-7, with unresolved D. The germline V gene has CDR1 GTSNPN and CDR2 SVGIG (reference sequence). Trimming cost V 3 bases and J 0 bases, with 6 bases left between them. The CDR3 has 12 amino acids. The CDR3 loop is CAWSSSSYEQYF. DNA for the CDR3: TGTGCCTGGAGCAGTTCCTCCTACGAGCAGTACTTC.

Only one count was recorded for this clone. Here the CDR3 DNA reads TGTGCCAGCAGCTCAAAAAGGGGGGCGAACACTGAAGCTTTCTTT. Protein sequence: CASSSKRGANTEAFF. The rearrangement joins TRBV7-2 to TRBJ1-1, with a possible D match to TRBD1 (6 bases). This CDR3 has 15 amino acids. Trimming cost V 4 bases and J 1 base, with 13 bases left between them. Germline V gene sequence: CDR1 SGHTA, CDR2 FQGNSA.

The chain recombines TRBV28 with TRBJ2-5; D might be TRBD2 (6 bases). V shed 5 bases and J shed 7 bases, with 14 bases lying between them. The V gene's germline CDR1 is MDHEN and CDR2 SYDVKM. The length of the CDR3 is 13 residues. The CDR3 region is CASSPTSLGTQYF. For the CDR3, the DNA is TGTGCCAGCAGTCCTACTAGCTTAGGGACCCAGTACTTC. The full variable domain, in which reference TRBV28 and TRBJ2-5 provide the parts outside the CDR3, is DVKVTQSSRYLVKRTGEKVFLECVQDMDHENMFWYRQDPGLGLRLIYFSYDVKMKEKGDIPEGYSVSREKKERFSLILESASTNQTSMYLCASSPTSLGTQYFGPGTRLLVL.

V usage is TRBV15 and J usage is TRBJ1-2; D is possibly TRBD1 (5 bases). CDR3 length equals 13 residues. V dropped 6 bases and J dropped 3 bases, with 11 bases sitting between them. Germline CDR1 reads LNHNV; CDR2 reads YYDKDF (reference sequence). This CDR3 is CATRQGSDYGYTF. The CDR3 coding sequence is TGTGCCACCAGGCAGGGATCGGACTATGGCTACACCTTC.

The V and J genes are TRBV4-1 and TRBJ1-2; D remains ambiguous. V lost 0 bases to trimming and J lost 4 bases, with 15 bases between them. The CDR3 has 16 amino acids. Germline loops: CDR1 MGHRA, CDR2 YSYEKL. The CDR3 sequence is CASSQDLSLSPYGYTF. The CDR3 region has the DNA TGCGCCAGCAGCCAAGATTTATCCCTTTCCCCCTATGGCTACACCTTC.

The V and J genes are TRBV6-6 and TRBJ1-5; D ambiguous. The CDR3 covers 16 residues. Trimming took 3 bases from V and 2 from J, leaving 14 bases between them. The germline CDR1 and CDR2 sequences are MNHNY and SVGAGI (reference sequence). The CDR3 DNA reads TGTGCCAGCAGTTATAAGTGGTTTGGGGGCAATCAGCCCCAGCATTTT. It yields the protein CASSYKWFGGNQPQHF.

The CDR3 spells CASRHDGYTF. CDR3 DNA: TGTGCCAGCAGACACGATGGCTACACCTTC. This chain joins TRBV6-5 and TRBJ1-2; D not resolved. Germline assignment: CDR1 MNHEY and CDR2 SVGAGI. Between the trimmed V and J ends, which lost 6 bases and 6 bases, there was a span of 5 bases. The CDR3 extends over 10 amino acids.

V is TRBV7-6 and J is TRBJ2-7; D is undetermined. Germline-derived CDR1 and CDR2 are SGHVS and FNYEAQ. This CDR3 has 14 amino acids. The V gene lost 2 bases and the J gene lost 0 bases, with 8 bases spanning the gap. CDR3 loop: CASSLRADSYEQYF. The DNA of the CDR3 is TGTGCCAGCAGCTTACGTGCAGACTCCTACGAGCAGTACTTC.

V is TRBV7-3 and J is TRBJ2-7; the D is unclear. This CDR3 has 13 residues. V was trimmed by 0 bases and J by 4 bases, leaving 7 bases between them. CDR1 and CDR2 (germline): SGHTA, FQGTGA. Here the CDR3 reads CASSLTPEYEQYF. CDR3 coding DNA: TGTGCCAGCAGCTTAACGCCAGAATACGAGCAGTACTTC. Full variable domain (outside the CDR3, taken from reference TRBV7-3 and TRBJ2-7): GAGVSQTPSNKVTEKGKYVELRCDPISGHTALYWYRQSLGQGPEFLIYFQGTGAADDSGLPNDRFFAVRPEGSVSTLKIQRTERGDSAVYLCASSLTPEYEQYFGPGTRLTVT.

V and J are TRBV28 and TRBJ2-1; 8 bases map to TRBD2. The V segment lost 7 bases and the J segment 4 bases; nucleotides outside the gene matches: 9. The germline V gene has CDR1 MDHEN and CDR2 SYDVKM. This CDR3 comprises 15 residues. The CDR3 reads CASTHPGTRYNEQFF. The CDR3 DNA follows: TGTGCCAGCACCCATCCCGGGACTAGATACAATGAGCAGTTCTTC. The entire variable domain, with the rest obtained from reference TRBV28 and TRBJ2-1, is as follows: DVKVTQSSRYLVKRTGEKVFLECVQDMDHENMFWYRQDPGLGLRLIYFSYDVKMKEKGDIPEGYSVSREKKERFSLILESASTNQTSMYLCASTHPGTRYNEQFFGPGTRLTVL.

CDR3 nucleotide sequence: TGTGCCAGCAGCTCGAAAGGGCCAGGTAACTACGAGCAGTACTTC. Protein product: CASSSKGPGNYEQYF. The rearrangement uses TRBV11-2 and TRBJ2-7; no reliable D call. The CDR3 totals 15 residues. The germline V gene encodes CDR1 SGHAT and CDR2 FQNNGV. Trimming took 4 bases from V and 3 from J, leaving 16 bases between them.

The chain joins TRBV7-2 to TRBJ2-7; D is possibly TRBD1 (5 bases). The V end lost 2 bases, the J end lost 2 bases, and 13 bases lay between the germline ends. Germline V CDR1 and CDR2: SGHTA, FQGNSA. This CDR3 has 15 residues. The CDR3, as DNA: TGTGCCAGCAGCTTAAGGCCATGGGGCGCCTACGAGCAGTACTTC. Translated, it gives CASSLRPWGAYEQYF.

The chain employs TRBV13 and TRBJ2-4; 8 bases are shared with TRBD2. Germline V gives CDR1 PRHDT, CDR2 FYEKMQ (reference sequence). V shed 2 bases and J 6 bases; nucleotides not matched to a gene: 0. This CDR3 comprises 13 residues. CDR3 sequence reads: CASSLRGGNIQYF. In DNA, the CDR3 is TGTGCCAGCAGCTTACGGGGGGGAAACATTCAGTACTTC.

The chain carries TRBV15 and TRBJ2-5; possibly TRBD2 for D (5 bases). With 0 bases removed from V and 4 bases from J, the gap between germline ends came to 21 bases. Germline V lookup: CDR1 LNHNV, CDR2 YYDKDF (reference sequence). CDR3 length: 18 residues. This CDR3 reads CATSRDRRARAAGETQYF. Written as DNA, the CDR3 is TGTGCCACCAGCAGAGATAGGCGCGCGCGGGCCGCCGGAGAGACCCAGTACTTC.

This chain connects TRBV7-9 to TRBJ1-2; D is unclear. The V gene lost 1 base and the J gene lost 2 bases, with 11 bases spanning the gap. Germline V gene lookup returns CDR1 SEHNR and CDR2 FQNEAQ (reference sequence). This CDR3 is 15 amino acids long. This CDR3 is CASSLDGSDNYGYTF. The CDR3 coding sequence is TGTGCCAGCAGCTTAGATGGGTCAGACAACTATGGCTACACCTTC.

This clone has just one count. This rearrangement joins TRBV5-6 to TRBJ2-7; 7 positions agree with TRBD2. The V and J ends lost 5 bases and 2 bases, in that order; junction bases with no gene match: 13. Germline loops: CDR1 SGHDT, CDR2 YYEEEE. The CDR3 contains 16 residues. The CDR3 DNA reads TGTGCCAGCAGTCCCGGGACTACTAATTACCCCTACGAGCAGTACTTC. It encodes CASSPGTTNYPYEQYF.

This clone was detected once. This chain uses TRBV4-1 with TRBJ2-7; D is possibly TRBD2 (6 bases). Germline V gene data show CDR1 as MGHRA and CDR2 as YSYEKL. The V and J ends lost 0 bases and 3 bases respectively, with 12 bases between them. This CDR3 contains 15 residues. Here the CDR3 reads CASSQDKRGGYEQYF. Here the CDR3 DNA reads TGCGCCAGCAGCCAAGATAAGAGGGGAGGCTACGAGCAGTACTTC.

V and J are TRBV19 and TRBJ2-1, with no clear D. The CDR3 has 14 amino acids. The germline V gene encodes CDR1 LNHDA and CDR2 SQIVND (reference sequence). Trimming left V 8 bases short and J 5 bases short, with 16 bases between. CDR3 in amino acids: CASPVLRNDNEQFF. The CDR3 nucleotides are TGTGCCAGTCCCGTACTTAGGAATGACAATGAGCAGTTCTTC. The variable domain in full, with the rest retrieved from reference TRBV19 and TRBJ2-1, is DGGITQSPKYLFRKEGQNVTLSCEQNLNHDAMYWYRQDPGQGLRLIYYSQIVNDFQKGDIAEGYSVSREKKESFPLTVTSAQKNPTAFYLCASPVLRNDNEQFFGPGTRLTVL.

Points on this clone: This CDR3 is also generated by other DNA sequences in the sample. The chain joins TRBV28 to TRBJ2-7; a weak D match, TRBD2 (6 bases). With 6 bases removed from V and 3 bases from J, the gap between germline ends came to 9 bases. CDR1 is MDHEN, CDR2 SYDVKM, per germline. This CDR3 region has 12 residues. In DNA, the CDR3 is TGTGCCAGCAGCTCGGGGGACTACGAGCAGTACTTC. Protein sequence: CASSSGDYEQYF.